One T cell receptor beta chain is described in this entry. Antigen: not known. Sequenced by immunoSEQ multiplex PCR; TCRdb stores in-frame clones only, minus some. The data contain under 150,000 clones, over 75% of them singletons. This sample was included in a study of T cell responses to AZD1222 COVID-19 vaccine. Whole-study findings and limits: Scientists sampled the repertoires only once the peak T cell response had passed.

After removal of 3 bases from V and 2 bases from J, the junction contained 7 bases not matched to a gene. The CDR3 extends over 16 amino acids. In germline, CDR1 is SGHRS, CDR2 YFSETQ. The clonotype comes from an adult in good health. This rearrangement joins TRBV5-1 to TRBJ2-5; the match to TRBD1 covers 10 bases. Sequences were derived from peripheral blood, sampled on day 0 of MenACWY control vaccination. CDR3 coding DNA: TGCGCCAGCAGCTGGGAACAGGGACAGGGGCAAGAGACCCAGTACTTC. It codes for CASSWEQGQGQETQYF.